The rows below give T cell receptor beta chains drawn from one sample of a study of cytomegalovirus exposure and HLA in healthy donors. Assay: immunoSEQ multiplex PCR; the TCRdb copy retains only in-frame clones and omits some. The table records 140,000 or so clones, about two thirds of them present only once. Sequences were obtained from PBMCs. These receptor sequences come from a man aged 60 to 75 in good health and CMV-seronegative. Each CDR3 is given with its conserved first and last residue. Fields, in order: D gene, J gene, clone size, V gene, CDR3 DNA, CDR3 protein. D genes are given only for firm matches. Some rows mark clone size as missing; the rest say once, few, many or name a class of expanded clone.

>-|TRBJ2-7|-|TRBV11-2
TGTGCCAGCAGCTTAGATTTACTAGCCCCCTACGAGCAGTACTTC
CASSLDLLAPYEQYF
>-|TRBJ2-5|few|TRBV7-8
TGTGCCAGCAGCTTAGAGGGGATCAGAGAGACCCAGTACTTC
CASSLEGIRETQYF
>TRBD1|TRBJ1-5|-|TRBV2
TGTGCCAGCGGACAGGGGGCGAGGGGGTTAGATCAGCCCCAGCATTTT
CASGQGARGLDQPQHF
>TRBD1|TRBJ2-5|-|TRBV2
TGTGCCAGCAGTGAATTTGGGGACAGAAGGACGGCCCAGTACTTC
CASSEFGDRRTAQYF
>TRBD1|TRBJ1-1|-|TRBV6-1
TGTGCCAGCGGCCTAACAGGGGCAGAAGCTTTCTTT
CASGLTGAEAFF
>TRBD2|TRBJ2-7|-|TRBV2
TGTGCCAGCAGCGGGGTGGCTAGCGGCTACGAGCAGTACTTC
CASSGVASGYEQYF
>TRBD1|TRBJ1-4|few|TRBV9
TGTGCCAGCAGCCCACCCGGGACAGGGAGTGAAAAACTGTTTTTT
CASSPPGTGSEKLFF
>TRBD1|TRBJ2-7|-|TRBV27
TGTGCCAGCAGCCCTGGACAGGGGTCCCCCTACGAGCAGTACTTC
CASSPGQGSPYEQYF
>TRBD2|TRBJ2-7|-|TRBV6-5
TGTGCCAGCAGTGCTCTGGGAGGGTACGAGCAGTACTTC
CASSALGGYEQYF
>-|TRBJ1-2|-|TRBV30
TGTGCCTGGAGTGTAGGCACAGGGACTAACTATGGCTACACCTTC
CAWSVGTGTNYGYTF
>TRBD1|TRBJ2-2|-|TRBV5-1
TGCGCCAGCAGTTCCGGGACAGGGGACACCGGGGAGCTGTTTTTT
CASSSGTGDTGELFF
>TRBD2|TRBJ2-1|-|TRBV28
TGTGCCAGCAGTCTAGCGGCCTACAATGAGCAGTTCTTC
CASSLAAYNEQFF
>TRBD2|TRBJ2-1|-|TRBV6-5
TGTGCCAGCAGTGCGAGAGCGGGACCCTACAATGAGCAGTTCTTC
CASSARAGPYNEQFF
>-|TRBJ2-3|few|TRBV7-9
TGTGCCAGCAGCTCCCGACAGCTTAGCACAGATACGCAGTATTTT
CASSSRQLSTDTQYF
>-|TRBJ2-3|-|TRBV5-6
TGTGCCAGCAGCTTGGAAATAGGGACTTATACAGATACGCAGTATTTT
CASSLEIGTYTDTQYF